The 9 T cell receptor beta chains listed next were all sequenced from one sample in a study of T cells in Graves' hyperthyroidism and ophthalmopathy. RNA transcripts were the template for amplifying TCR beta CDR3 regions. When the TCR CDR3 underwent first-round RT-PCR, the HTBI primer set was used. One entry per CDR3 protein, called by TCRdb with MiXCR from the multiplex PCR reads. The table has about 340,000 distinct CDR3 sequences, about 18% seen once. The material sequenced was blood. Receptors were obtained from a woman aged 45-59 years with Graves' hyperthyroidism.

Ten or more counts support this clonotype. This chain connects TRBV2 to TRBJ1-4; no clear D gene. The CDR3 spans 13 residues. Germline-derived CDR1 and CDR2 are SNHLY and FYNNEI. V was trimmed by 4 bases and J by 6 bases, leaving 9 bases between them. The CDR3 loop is CASSAQIDEKLFF. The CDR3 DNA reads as TGTGCCAGCAGTGCGCAGATTGATGAAAAACTGTTTTTT.

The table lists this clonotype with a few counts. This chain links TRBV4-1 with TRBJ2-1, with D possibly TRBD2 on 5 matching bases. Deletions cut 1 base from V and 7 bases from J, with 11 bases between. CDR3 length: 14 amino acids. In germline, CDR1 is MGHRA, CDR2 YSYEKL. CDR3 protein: CASSQGGPINEQFF. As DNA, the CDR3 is TGCGCCAGCAGCCAAGGAGGGCCGATAAATGAGCAGTTCTTC.

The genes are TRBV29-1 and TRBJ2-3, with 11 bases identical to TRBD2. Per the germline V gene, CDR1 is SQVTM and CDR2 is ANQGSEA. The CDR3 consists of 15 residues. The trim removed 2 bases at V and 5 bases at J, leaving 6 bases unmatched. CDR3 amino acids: CSVERLAGGVDTQYF. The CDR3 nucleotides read TGCAGCGTTGAACGGCTAGCGGGAGGAGTAGATACGCAGTATTTT.

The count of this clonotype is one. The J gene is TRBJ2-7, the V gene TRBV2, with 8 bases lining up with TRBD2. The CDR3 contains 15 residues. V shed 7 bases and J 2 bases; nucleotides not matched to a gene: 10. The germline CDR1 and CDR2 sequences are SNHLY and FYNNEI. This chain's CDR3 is CASKVWREETYEQYF. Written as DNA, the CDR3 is TGTGCCAGCAAAGTTTGGCGGGAGGAGACCTACGAGCAGTACTTC.

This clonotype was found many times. The CDR3 loop reads CAWSDRYGYTF. CDR3 bases: TGTGCCTGGAGTGACCGCTATGGCTACACCTTC. The chain couples TRBV30 to TRBJ1-2; D is uncertain. Looked up from germline, CDR1 is GTSNPN and CDR2 is SVGIG (reference sequence). The CDR3 is made up of 11 amino acids. Trimming pared 1 base from V and 4 bases from J, leaving 4 bases between.

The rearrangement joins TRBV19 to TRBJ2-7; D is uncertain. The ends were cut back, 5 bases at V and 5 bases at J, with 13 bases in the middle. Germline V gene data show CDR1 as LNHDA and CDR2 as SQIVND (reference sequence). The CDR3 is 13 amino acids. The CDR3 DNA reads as TGTGCCAGTAGTCCAGCCTATGCCGACGAGCAGTACTTC. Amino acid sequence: CASSPAYADEQYF.

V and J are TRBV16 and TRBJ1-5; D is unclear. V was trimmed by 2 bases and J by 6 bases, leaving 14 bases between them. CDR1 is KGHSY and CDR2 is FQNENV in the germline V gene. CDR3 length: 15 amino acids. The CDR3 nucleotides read TGTGCCAGCAGCCAAGTAAAGGGAGGAGCTCAGCCCCAGCATTTT. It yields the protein CASSQVKGGAQPQHF.

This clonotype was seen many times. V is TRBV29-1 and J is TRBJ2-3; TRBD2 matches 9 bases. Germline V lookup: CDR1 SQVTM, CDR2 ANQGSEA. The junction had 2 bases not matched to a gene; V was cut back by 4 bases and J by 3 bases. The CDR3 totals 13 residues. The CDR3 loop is CSVASGITDTQYF. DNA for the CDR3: TGCAGCGTTGCTAGCGGGATTACAGATACGCAGTATTTT.

CDR3 residues: CASSPLRENTGELFF. In DNA, the CDR3 is TGTGCCAGCAGCCCCCTGCGGGAGAACACCGGGGAGCTGTTTTTT. The chain employs TRBV4-2 and TRBJ2-2, with D perhaps TRBD2 (6 bases). The CDR3 contains 15 residues. Trimming left V 4 bases short and J 1 base short, with 10 bases between. CDR1 LGHNA and CDR2 YNFKEQ come from the germline V gene.